This T cell receptor beta chain originates from a study of T cells after yellow fever vaccination. The study's findings and limits: Clones that expanded after primary vaccination mostly reappeared after the booster (roughly 97% CD4, roughly 90% CD8).

On this clonotype itself: Its antigen is unknown.

MiXCR, applied by TCRdb to the 5' RACE reads, yields one record per CDR3 protein. The data contain 500,000 to 650,000 distinct CDR3 sequences, roughly 12% of them seen just once; the ten biggest clones take up about 15%. Germline values: CDR1 SGHTA, CDR2 FQGNSA. The CDR3 sequence is 15 residues long. V was clipped by 6 bases and J by 2 bases; unmatched bases: 7. The chain is built from TRBV7-2 and TRBJ2-1, with 7 bases fitting TRBD2. The specimen comprised PBMCs, sampled on the day of the yellow fever booster vaccination. This TCR derives from a man aged 25-45 years who received the YFV17D yellow fever vaccine. The CDR3 sequence: CASRGLINPYNEQFF. CDR3 coding DNA: TGTGCCAGCAGGGGACTAATTAACCCCTACAATGAGCAGTTCTTC.